The 10 T cell receptor beta chains presented below share a single source sample, sequenced in a study of OX40 agonist ivuxolimab in advanced cancers. Measured with immunoSEQ multiplex PCR; TCRdb has only the in-frame clones, and not every one. The sample consists of tens of thousands of clones, roughly 92% of them appearing once. Material: CD4+ or CD8+ T cells sorted from blood, obtained in a trial of the OX40 agonist ivuxolimab. The receptors were sampled from an adult with an advanced solid tumor such as melanoma, head and neck, liver or kidney cancer.

The rearrangement links TRBV30 to TRBJ2-3; TRBD1 agrees at 8 bases. With V trimmed by 4 bases and J by 6 bases, 9 bases remained unmatched. Germline V gene sequence: CDR1 GTSNPN, CDR2 SVGIG (reference sequence). The CDR3 contains 14 residues. CDR3 nucleotides: TGTGCCTGGAAGGACAGGGACGGGAAGGATACGCAGTATTTT. This gives the protein CAWKDRDGKDTQYF.

The sample holds one count of this clone. The V and J genes are TRBV6-5 and TRBJ2-2, with TRBD2 as a possible D gene (5 bases). V was shortened by 6 bases and J by 7 bases, with 9 bases between the two germline ends. CDR1 is MNHEY and CDR2 is SVGAGI in the germline V gene. This CDR3 is built from 12 residues. For the CDR3, the DNA is TGTGCCAGCAGCCCCGAGGGCGGGGAGCTGTTTTTT. Residues: CASSPEGGELFF.

V gene TRBV27 combines with J gene TRBJ2-7, with 8 nucleotides matching TRBD2. With V trimmed by 5 bases and J by 5 bases, 14 bases remained unmatched. This CDR3 is built from 16 residues. Per the germline V gene, CDR1 is MNHEY and CDR2 is SMNVEV (reference sequence). CDR3 sequence reads: CASSPQGSGTWDEQYF. The DNA of the CDR3 is TGTGCCAGCAGTCCGCAGGGTAGCGGGACGTGGGACGAGCAGTACTTC.

This chain links TRBV11-1 with TRBJ2-7, with a possible D match to TRBD2 (6 bases). Germline values: CDR1 SGHAT, CDR2 FQDESV (reference sequence). With 3 bases removed from V and 6 bases from J, the gap between germline ends came to 15 bases. This CDR3 spans 14 amino acids. In DNA, the CDR3 is TGTGCCAGCAGCTTCGGGGGAACTATGGGCGAGCAGTACTTC. Its translation is CASSFGGTMGEQYF.

This chain uses TRBV9 with TRBJ2-3; perhaps TRBD1 as D (5 bases). CDR1 is SGDLS, CDR2 YYNGEE, per germline. Trimming cost V 1 base and J 6 bases, with 9 bases left between them. The CDR3 contains 13 residues. CDR3 sequence: CASSVRQTDTQYF. Here the CDR3 DNA reads TGTGCCAGCAGCGTACGACAGACCGATACGCAGTATTTT.

Details on this clone: Distinct nucleotide sequences in the sample also encode this CDR3. The rearrangement uses TRBV25-1 and TRBJ2-7; D is ambiguous. Trimming took off 6 bases at V and 0 bases at J, with 3 bases between the two ends. The CDR3 has 11 amino acids. CDR1 is MGHDK and CDR2 is SYGVNS in the germline V gene. This chain's CDR3 is CASSDSYEQYF. The CDR3 DNA sequence: TGTGCCAGCAGCGACTCCTACGAGCAGTACTTC.

The rearrangement joins TRBV7-6 to TRBJ1-1; the D is unclear. V lost 5 bases and J lost 12, with 19 bases in between. In germline, CDR1 is SGHVS, CDR2 FNYEAQ. The CDR3 extends over 13 amino acids. The CDR3 nucleotides read TGTGCCAGCAGCCCCGACCCGGGGTGGTTGACTTTCTTT. It specifies CASSPDPGWLTFF. The full variable domain, in which reference TRBV7-6 and TRBJ1-1 provide the parts outside the CDR3, is GAGVSQSPRYKVTKRGQDVALRCDPISGHVSLYWYRQALGQGPEFLTYFNYEAQQDKSGLPNDRFSAERPEGSISTLTIQRTEQRDSAMYRCASSPDPGWLTFFGQGTRLTVV.

The rearrangement links TRBV4-1 to TRBJ2-5, with D maybe TRBD2 (5 bases). CDR3 length equals 15 residues. V dropped 1 base and J dropped 1 base, with 10 bases sitting between them. Looked up from germline, CDR1 is MGHRA and CDR2 is YSYEKL. CDR3 amino acids: CASSQVWETQETQYF. Here the CDR3 DNA reads TGCGCCAGCAGCCAAGTATGGGAGACCCAAGAGACCCAGTACTTC.

Here the CDR3 reads CATSSYDWYSTDTQYF. The CDR3 nucleotides read TGTGCCACCAGCAGTTATGATTGGTACAGCACAGATACGCAGTATTTT. The chain employs TRBV15 and TRBJ2-3; D ambiguous. Germline V gene lookup returns CDR1 LNHNV and CDR2 YYDKDF (reference sequence). V lost 3 bases to trimming and J lost 0 bases, with 13 bases between them. This CDR3 is built from 16 residues.

V is TRBV6-5 and J is TRBJ1-1, with D maybe TRBD1 (5 bases). This CDR3 contains 15 residues. V gave up 0 bases and J gave up 8 bases, with 16 bases separating them. Germline loops: CDR1 MNHEY, CDR2 SVGAGI. Here the CDR3 reads CASSYSRYGAGEAFF. CDR3 DNA sequence: TGTGCCAGCAGTTACTCGAGGTATGGGGCAGGAGAAGCTTTCTTT.